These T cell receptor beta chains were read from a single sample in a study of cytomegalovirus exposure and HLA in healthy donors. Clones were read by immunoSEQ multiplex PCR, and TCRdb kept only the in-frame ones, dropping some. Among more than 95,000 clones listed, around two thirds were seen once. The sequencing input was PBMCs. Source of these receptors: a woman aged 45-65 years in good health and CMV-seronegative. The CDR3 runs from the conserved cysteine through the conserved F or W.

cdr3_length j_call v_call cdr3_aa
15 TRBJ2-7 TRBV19 CASSIGGGGTYEQYF
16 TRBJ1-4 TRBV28 CASSPPPGQGLGKLFF
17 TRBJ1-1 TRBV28 CASSLTSGGQGNTEAFF
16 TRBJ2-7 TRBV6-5 CASSYSYRVDSYEQYF
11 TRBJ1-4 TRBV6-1 CASTRGEKLFF
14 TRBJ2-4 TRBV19 CASTPGTSVVVEYF
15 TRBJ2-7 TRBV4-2 CASSQEAGDAYEQYF
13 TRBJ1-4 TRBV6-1 CASNRQVNEKLFF
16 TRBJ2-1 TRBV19 CAGTKIGGSSYNEQFF
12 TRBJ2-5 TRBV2 CAHAQEGETQYF
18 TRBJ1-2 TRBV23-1 CASSQSIFGQGARCGYTF
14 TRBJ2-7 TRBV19 CASSIDHEVYEQYF
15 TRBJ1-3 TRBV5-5 CASSLAPGKGNTIYF